This section outlines one TCR beta chain sequence together with its context. The CDR3 length is 15 residues. The V segment lost 1 base and the J segment 8 bases; nucleotides outside the gene matches: 3. In germline, CDR1 is SGDLS, CDR2 YYNGEE. This sample was included in a study of shared clonotypes between healthy human individuals. The table came from immunoSEQ multiplex PCR; TCRdb's copy has only in-frame clones and leaves some out. The repertoire includes 2 million to 2.5 million clones, 85% to 95% of them detected once, and under 0.45% sits in the top ten. Sequenced: naive CD4+ T cells from PBMCs. Specified subset: CD45RA+ positively selected. The rearrangement uses TRBV9 and TRBJ1-4, with TRBD1 matching 12 bases. This TCR came from a man aged 18-30 years in good health. Some clones in this sample may be carry-over from other donors' samples. In nucleotides, the CDR3 is TGTGCCAGCAGCGTACGGGGACAGGGGGCGGAAAAACTGTTTTTT. Its translation: CASSVRGQGAEKLFF. Supplemented by reference TRBV9 and TRBJ1-4, the full variable domain reads DSGVTQTPKHLITATGQRVTLRCSPRSGDLSVYWYQQSLDQGLQFLIQYYNGEERAKGNILERFSAQQFPDLHSELNLSSLELGDSALYFCASSVRGQGAEKLFFGSGTQLSVL.